This passage covers 30 T cell receptor beta chains from one sample sequenced in a study of CD8 T cells in ankylosing spondylitis listed by TCRdb under 2017. Libraries were made using 5' RACE. Reads for this sample came from an Illumina HiSeq 2500. The raw public data were reprocessed by TCRdb itself: fastp quality trimming at Q25, MiXCR clonotype calling, in-frame beta chains only. Each CDR3 protein gets just one entry, which takes the most common genes and DNA from the rows behind it. The sample records about 160,000 distinct CDR3 sequences, around 19% of which are singletons. Clones ranked in the top ten supply about 7.8% of the sample. Sequenced sample: blood, either unsorted or a sorted T cell fraction (not recorded which). These receptors were collected from a male donor with ankylosing spondylitis or in good health (not recorded which).

The rearrangement links TRBV7-2 to TRBJ2-1; TRBD1 or TRBD2 may be the D gene (6 bases each). CDR3 length: 14 residues. The germline gives CDR1 SGHTA, CDR2 FQGNSA. The germline V and J ends were trimmed by 11 bases and 0 bases, with 14 bases remaining between them. For the CDR3, the DNA is TGTGCCGGGGGGCAGTGGGGCTCCTACAATGAGCAGTTCTTC. Encoded protein: CAGGQWGSYNEQFF.

This clonotype was observed at least ten times. J is TRBJ2-3 and V is TRBV28; D may be TRBD2 (6 bases). The CDR3 covers 16 residues. Germline CDR1 is MDHEN and CDR2 is SYDVKM. Trimming took off 8 bases at V and 2 bases at J, with 20 bases between the two ends. In nucleotides, the CDR3 is TGTGCCAGCCCCCCCGGGTCGGGAGAGTACACAGATACGCAGTATTTT. It yields the protein CASPPGSGEYTDTQYF.

The chain recombines TRBV7-9 with TRBJ1-1; possibly TRBD1 for D (6 bases). Germline assignment: CDR1 SEHNR and CDR2 FQNEAQ (reference sequence). Trimming stripped 8 bases from V and 4 bases from J, with 14 bases between. The CDR3 runs to 13 residues. CDR3: CASHTGRGTEAFF. CDR3 sequence (DNA): TGTGCCAGCCATACAGGGCGGGGCACTGAAGCTTTCTTT.

V gene TRBV7-6 combines with J gene TRBJ2-7; 11 positions agree with TRBD1. Trimming at V came to 1 base and at J to 0 bases, leaving 2 bases not matched to a gene. There are 16 residues in the CDR3. CDR1 SGHVS and CDR2 FNYEAQ come from the germline V gene. Here the CDR3 DNA reads TGTGCCAGCAGCTTAGGGGACAGGGGGGCCTCCTACGAGCAGTACTTC. The encoded protein is CASSLGDRGASYEQYF.

This clonotype was seen at least ten times. This chain joins TRBV5-4 and TRBJ2-4; 9 bases match TRBD1. The CDR3 length is 15 residues. The trim removed 3 bases at V and 8 bases at J, leaving 9 bases unmatched. From germline, CDR1 is SGHNT and CDR2 YYREEE (reference sequence). The CDR3 coding sequence is TGTGCCAGCAGCTCGACCGGGACAGGGTTGGACATTCAGTACTTC. Translated: CASSSTGTGLDIQYF.

The chain is built from TRBV5-6 and TRBJ2-1, with 14 positions matching TRBD2. Per germline, CDR1 SGHDT and CDR2 YYEEEE. CDR3 length: 15 residues. Trimming at V came to 9 bases and at J to 7 bases, leaving 9 bases not matched to a gene. In nucleotides, the CDR3 is TGTGCCACCAAAGAGACTAGCGGGGGGGGGAATGAGCAGTTCTTC. It is translated as CATKETSGGGNEQFF.

About this clonotype itself: This may come from a read error, since a much larger clone is one base off. The chain carries TRBV12-3 or TRBV12-4 and TRBJ2-7; D not resolved. This CDR3 is built from 13 residues. The CDR3 region is CASSLDSSYEQHF. DNA for the CDR3: TGTGCCAGCAGTTTAGACTCCTCCTACGAGCAGCACTTC.

The CDR3 DNA reads as TGTGCCAGCAGCCCCCAACCGGGACTAGCGAACACCGGGGAGCTGTTTTTT. Amino acids: CASSPQPGLANTGELFF. The rearrangement uses TRBV12-3 or TRBV12-4 and TRBJ2-2, with 8 bases aligning to TRBD2. The trim removed 6 bases at V and 0 bases at J, leaving 9 bases unmatched. The CDR3 loop spans 17 amino acids.

Concerning this clonotype itself: The germline gene is not matched at one end of the junction; a read error may be the cause. This chain uses TRBV11-2 with TRBJ1-2, with unresolved D. The CDR3 is 15 amino acids. The germline V gene encodes CDR1 SGHAT and CDR2 FQNNGV. The CDR3 nucleotides are TGTGCCAGCAGCTTGGCCCCGGGCCACTTCTATGACTACACCTTC. It codes for CASSLAPGHFYDYTF.

The chain links TRBV5-4 to TRBJ2-3, with D hard to call. Trimming pared 4 bases from V and 4 bases from J, leaving 10 bases between. Looked up from germline, CDR1 is SGHNT and CDR2 is YYREEE (reference sequence). The CDR3 extends over 13 amino acids. The CDR3 is CASSGPRADTQYF. CDR3 bases: TGTGCCAGCAGCGGACCCAGAGCAGATACGCAGTATTTT.

This clonotype was seen only a few times. V and J are TRBV3-1 and TRBJ2-1; possibly TRBD2 for D (6 bases). The germline V and J ends were trimmed by 1 base and 7 bases, with 11 bases remaining between them. The CDR3 length is 14 residues. Germline-derived CDR1 and CDR2 are LGHDT and YNNKEL (reference sequence). CDR3 nucleotide sequence: TGTGCCAGCAGCCAAGCGGGAGTTACTAATGAGCAGTTCTTC. It specifies CASSQAGVTNEQFF.

This clonotype was observed at least ten times. The rearrangement uses TRBV5-1 and TRBJ1-2; D perhaps matches TRBD1 (6 bases). The germline V gene has CDR1 SGHRS and CDR2 YFSETQ. Trimming cost V 3 bases and J 1 base, with 10 bases left between them. CDR3 length: 14 amino acids. CDR3 sequence (DNA): TGCGCCAGCAGCTCTCAGGGGAGTAACTATGGCTACACCTTC. Its translation is CASSSQGSNYGYTF.

This clonotype came up a few times. The CDR3 loop reads CASSVDDSHAYEQYF. CDR3 nucleotide sequence: TGTGCCAGCAGCGTAGATGATAGCCATGCCTACGAGCAGTACTTC. The chain recombines TRBV9 with TRBJ2-7, with D unresolved. Trimming left V 0 bases short and J 2 bases short, with 12 bases between. Germline V gives CDR1 SGDLS, CDR2 YYNGEE. The CDR3 is 15 amino acids.

The chain employs TRBV19 and TRBJ2-5; D gene unclear. The CDR3 has 15 amino acids. V was shortened by 4 bases and J by 6 bases, with 18 bases between the two germline ends. The germline CDR1 and CDR2 sequences are LNHDA and SQIVND (reference sequence). DNA of the CDR3: TGTGCCAGTAGTAAAATGGACGGACCTGGGCAGACCCAGTACTTC. Translating gives CASSKMDGPGQTQYF. The full variable domain, its missing parts supplied by reference TRBV19 and TRBJ2-5, is DGGITQSPKYLFRKEGQNVTLSCEQNLNHDAMYWYRQDPGQGLRLIYYSQIVNDFQKGDIAEGYSVSREKKESFPLTVTSAQKNPTAFYLCASSKMDGPGQTQYFGPGTRLLVL.

This clonotype was counted many times. The chain uses TRBV5-1 and TRBJ2-1; D might be TRBD2 (5 bases). V was clipped by 3 bases and J by 10 bases, with 20 bases between them. The CDR3 loop spans 15 amino acids. Germline values: CDR1 SGHRS, CDR2 YFSETQ. The CDR3 region is CASSSQVGAPGEQFF. As DNA, the CDR3 is TGCGCCAGCAGCTCCCAGGTGGGAGCCCCCGGGGAGCAGTTCTTC.

This rearrangement joins TRBV25-1 to TRBJ2-4; 8 bases are a match to TRBD2. Per germline, CDR1 MGHDK and CDR2 SYGVNS. With V trimmed by 8 bases and J by 4 bases, 7 bases remained unmatched. The CDR3 is 14 residues long. CDR3 bases: TGTGCCAGCCGGGGGGGGAGGGGAAAAAACATTCAGTACTTC. Protein sequence: CASRGGRGKNIQYF. The entire variable domain, with the rest obtained from reference TRBV25-1 and TRBJ2-4, is as follows: EADIYQTPRYLVIGTGKKITLECSQTMGHDKMYWYQQDPGMELHLIHYSYGVNSTEKGDLSSESTVSRIRTEHFPLTLESARPSHTSQYLCASRGGRGKNIQYFGAGTRLSVL.

The chain employs TRBV19 and TRBJ2-3; D is possibly TRBD2 (5 bases). Looked up from germline, CDR1 is LNHDA and CDR2 is SQIVND (reference sequence). The CDR3 runs to 15 residues. The germline V and J ends were trimmed by 1 base and 1 base, with 9 bases remaining between them. CDR3 in amino acids: CASSIAGSGTDTQYF. The CDR3 DNA follows: TGTGCCAGTAGTATAGCGGGAAGCGGCACAGATACGCAGTATTTT.

The chain combines TRBV20-1 with TRBJ2-1; D gene uncertain. Germline CDR1 and CDR2: DFQATT and SNEGSKA (reference sequence). CDR3 length: 13 residues. The V end was cut by 5 bases, the J end by 7 bases, with 15 bases between. The CDR3 sequence is CSASSGSKNEQFF. CDR3 sequence (DNA): TGCAGTGCTTCCTCCGGGTCCAAAAATGAGCAGTTCTTC.

In its sample, this clonotype was seen many times. V usage is TRBV21-1 and J usage is TRBJ1-5; the listed D gene, TRBD1, was not tested against the DNA. TRBV21-1 is a documented pseudogene. CDR3 length: 15 amino acids. As DNA, the CDR3 is TGTGCCAGCAGCAAAGGGACAGATAGCAATCAGCCCCAGCATTTT. This encodes CASSKGTDSNQPQHF.

This sequence joins TRBV7-9 and TRBJ2-2, with a weak D call TRBD2 (6 bases). Between the trimmed V and J ends, which lost 6 bases and 4 bases, there was a span of 12 bases. This CDR3 is 14 amino acids long. Germline lookup yields CDR1 SEHNR and CDR2 FQNEAQ (reference sequence). The CDR3 DNA follows: TGTGCCAGCAGGGGCGGGATGGCCACCGGGGAGCTGTTTTTT. Amino acid sequence: CASRGGMATGELFF.

Written as DNA, the CDR3 is TGTGCCAGCTTGCCGTTCACAGGGGATACCACTGAAGCTTTCTTT. It yields the protein CASLPFTGDTTEAFF. V and J are TRBV5-5 and TRBJ1-1; the match to TRBD1 covers 7 bases. CDR3 length equals 15 residues. Germline CDR1 reads SGHKS; CDR2 reads YYEKEE (reference sequence). V shed 7 bases, J shed 4 bases, and the junction held 13 bases outside the gene matches.

The sample holds many counts of this clonotype. CDR3 in amino acids: CASTLGGGNNEQFF. The DNA for the CDR3 is TGTGCCAGCACACTGGGGGGGGGGAACAATGAGCAGTTCTTC. This chain uses TRBV7-8 with TRBJ2-1, with 7 bases identical to TRBD2. Germline CDR1 SGHVS, CDR2 FQNEAQ. Germline trimming cut 7 bases from V and 5 bases from J; bases unmatched to any gene: 8. This CDR3 is 14 amino acids long.

J is TRBJ2-6 and V is TRBV18; a possible D gene is TRBD1 (6 bases). The length of the CDR3 is 19 residues. The V gene's germline CDR1 is KGHSH and CDR2 LQKENI. The germline V and J ends were trimmed by 0 bases and 0 bases, with 15 bases remaining between them. The CDR3 region is CASSPPYVKQGSGANVLTF. CDR3 nucleotides: TGTGCCAGCTCACCACCGTACGTTAAACAGGGCTCTGGGGCCAACGTCCTGACTTTC. Complete variable domain (other parts from reference TRBV18 and TRBJ2-6): NAGVMQNPRHLVRRRGQEARLRCSPMKGHSHVYWYRQLPEEGLKFMVYLQKENIIDESGMPKERFSAEFPKEGPSILRIQQVVRGDSAAYFCASSPPYVKQGSGANVLTFGAGSRLTVL.

The chain couples TRBV10-3 to TRBJ2-6, with D possibly TRBD1 on 6 matching bases. V shed 3 bases and J shed 0 bases, with 12 bases lying between them. Per germline, CDR1 ENHRY and CDR2 SYGVKD. The CDR3 has 17 amino acids. Here the CDR3 DNA reads TGTGCCATCAGTGAACCGGGACAAATCTCTGGGGCCAACGTCCTGACTTTC. It yields the protein CAISEPGQISGANVLTF.

This clonotype was detected only a few times. This rearrangement joins TRBV20-1 to TRBJ2-4; 9 nucleotides match TRBD2. V was pared by 3 bases and J by 6 bases, with 9 bases of the junction left unmatched. Germline lookup yields CDR1 DFQATT and CDR2 SNEGSKA (reference sequence). This CDR3 spans 15 amino acids. The CDR3 DNA reads as TGCAGTGCTAGTCAGTTAGCGGGAGTCGTAAACATTCAGTACTTC. As protein: CSASQLAGVVNIQYF.

In this sample, this clonotype turned up a few times. The chain links TRBV3-1 to TRBJ2-3, with D tentatively TRBD2 (5 bases). This CDR3 is 14 amino acids long. V gave up 3 bases and J gave up 4 bases, with 11 bases separating them. Looked up from germline, CDR1 is LGHDT and CDR2 is YNNKEL (reference sequence). The CDR3 spells CASSHIGLADTQYF. The CDR3 DNA reads TGTGCCAGCAGCCATATAGGACTGGCAGATACGCAGTATTTT.

This clonotype was recorded many times. This sequence joins TRBV5-1 and TRBJ2-7; TRBD1 matches 10 bases. Germline lookup yields CDR1 SGHRS and CDR2 YFSETQ. CDR3 length equals 16 residues. V shed 3 bases and J 4 bases; nucleotides not matched to a gene: 10. In DNA, the CDR3 is TGCGCCAGCAGCTACTCGCCGGGACAGGGGATTTACGAGCAGTACTTC. Its translation: CASSYSPGQGIYEQYF.

The sample holds one count of this clonotype. This clone may be a read error of a much larger clone one base away. V usage is TRBV5-1 and J usage is TRBJ2-1; no firm D call. Germline V lookup: CDR1 SGHRS, CDR2 YFSETQ. The V and J ends lost 9 bases and 4 bases respectively, with 17 bases between them. This CDR3 region has 14 residues. CDR3 loop: CAIRSAESYNEQFF. In DNA form, the CDR3 reads TGCGCCATCCGATCCGCGGAGAGTTACAATGAGCAGTTCTTC.

This clonotype has at least ten counts. The V gene is TRBV10-3, the J gene TRBJ2-7; maybe TRBD1 (7 bases). The CDR3 sequence is 15 residues long. Germline assignment: CDR1 ENHRY and CDR2 SYGVKD. The V end lost 5 bases, the J end lost 6 bases, and 20 bases lay between the germline ends. CDR3 region: CAISPEVRGVCEQYF. The CDR3 DNA is TGTGCCATCAGTCCCGAAGTCAGGGGGGTTTGCGAGCAGTACTTC.

The CDR3, as DNA: TGTGCCAGCAGTTTCGGGGGCATGGAGACCCAGTACTTC. Encoded protein: CASSFGGMETQYF. This chain joins TRBV27 and TRBJ2-5; D possibly uses TRBD1 or TRBD2 (6 bases each). Germline V gene data show CDR1 as MNHEY and CDR2 as SMNVEV (reference sequence). The V and J ends lost 3 bases and 5 bases respectively, with 10 bases between them. The CDR3 sequence is 13 residues long.